The clone carrying this TCR beta chain occurred once. The sample originates from a study of T cells in Graves' hyperthyroidism and ophthalmopathy. From germline, CDR1 is SGHTA and CDR2 FQGTGA. The trim removed 3 bases at V and 5 bases at J, leaving 3 bases unmatched. This CDR3 comprises 14 residues. Criteria for exclusion of patients were uncontrolled infection, other autoimmune disease, pregnancy or lactation. On the basis of clinical symptoms, serum thyroxine and TRAb, thyroid ultrasound and orbital computed tomography, diagnoses were made. There were TCR beta CDR3 regions amplified from RNA transcripts. HTBI primers were the set used in a first-round RT-PCR of the TCR CDR3. TCRdb ran MiXCR on the multiplex PCR reads and lists one entry per CDR3 protein. The table shows 37,000 or so distinct CDR3 sequences, with under 60% occurring only once.

This clonotype was sampled from a man aged 40-55 years with Graves' ophthalmopathy. Sequencing was carried out using blood. The rearrangement joins TRBV7-3 to TRBJ2-5; 10 bases align to TRBD1. The CDR3 spells CASSLTGGGETQYF. The CDR3 bases are TGTGCCAGCAGCTTGACAGGGGGCGGGGAGACCCAGTACTTC.